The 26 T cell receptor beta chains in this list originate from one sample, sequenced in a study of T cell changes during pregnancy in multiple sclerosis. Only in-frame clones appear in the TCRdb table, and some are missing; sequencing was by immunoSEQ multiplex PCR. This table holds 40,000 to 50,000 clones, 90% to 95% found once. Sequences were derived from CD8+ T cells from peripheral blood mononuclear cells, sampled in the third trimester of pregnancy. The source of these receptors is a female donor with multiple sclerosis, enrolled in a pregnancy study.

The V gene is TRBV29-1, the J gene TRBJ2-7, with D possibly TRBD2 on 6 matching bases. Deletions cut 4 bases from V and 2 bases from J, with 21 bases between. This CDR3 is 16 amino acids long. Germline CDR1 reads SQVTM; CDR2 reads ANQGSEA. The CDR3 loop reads CSVGPIDWRDPYEQYF. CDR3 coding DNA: TGCAGCGTTGGTCCGATAGACTGGCGGGACCCCTACGAGCAGTACTTC.

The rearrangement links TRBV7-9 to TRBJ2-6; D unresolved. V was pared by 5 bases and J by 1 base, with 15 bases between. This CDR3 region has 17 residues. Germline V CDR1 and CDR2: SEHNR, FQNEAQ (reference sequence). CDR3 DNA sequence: TGTGCCAGCAGCCGTGGCGATATCGGGTCTGGGGCCAACGTCCTGACTTTC. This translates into CASSRGDIGSGANVLTF.

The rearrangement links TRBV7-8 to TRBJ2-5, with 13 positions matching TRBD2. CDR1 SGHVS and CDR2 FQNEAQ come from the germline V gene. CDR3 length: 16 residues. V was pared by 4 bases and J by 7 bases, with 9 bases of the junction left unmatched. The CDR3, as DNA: TGTGCCAGCAGCTCACCGGGACTAGCGGGAACCGGGACCCAGTACTTC. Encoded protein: CASSSPGLAGTGTQYF. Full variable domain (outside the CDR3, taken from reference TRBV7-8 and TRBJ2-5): GAGVSQSPRYKVAKRGQDVALRCDPISGHVSLFWYQQALGQGPEFLTYFQNEAQLDKSGLPSDRFFAERPEGSVSTLKIQRTQQEDSAVYLCASSSPGLAGTGTQYFGPGTRLLVL.

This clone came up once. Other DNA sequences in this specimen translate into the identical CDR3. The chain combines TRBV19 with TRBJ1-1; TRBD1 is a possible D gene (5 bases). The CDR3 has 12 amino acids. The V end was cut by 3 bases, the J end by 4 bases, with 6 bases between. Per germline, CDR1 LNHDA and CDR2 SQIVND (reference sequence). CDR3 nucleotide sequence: TGTGCCAGTAGTATTGGGGCCACTGAAGCTTTCTTT. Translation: CASSIGATEAFF.

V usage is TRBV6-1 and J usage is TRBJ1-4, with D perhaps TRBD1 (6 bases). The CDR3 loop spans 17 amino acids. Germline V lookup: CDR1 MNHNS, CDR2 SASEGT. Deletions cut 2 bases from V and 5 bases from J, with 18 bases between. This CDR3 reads CASSEILMGHGNEKLFF. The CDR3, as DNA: TGTGCCAGCAGTGAAATCCTGATGGGACACGGAAATGAAAAACTGTTTTTT.

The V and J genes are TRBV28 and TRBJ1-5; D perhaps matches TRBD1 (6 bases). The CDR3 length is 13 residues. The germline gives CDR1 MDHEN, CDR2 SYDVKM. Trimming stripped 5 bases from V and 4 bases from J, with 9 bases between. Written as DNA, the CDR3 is TGTGCCAGCAGTCACAGGGAAAATCAGCCCCAGCATTTT. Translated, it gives CASSHRENQPQHF.

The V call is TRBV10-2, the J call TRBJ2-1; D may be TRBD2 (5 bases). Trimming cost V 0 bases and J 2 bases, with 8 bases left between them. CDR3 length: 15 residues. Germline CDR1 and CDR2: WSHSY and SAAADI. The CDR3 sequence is CASSESAEPYNEQFF. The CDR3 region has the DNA TGCGCCAGCAGTGAGTCAGCGGAACCCTACAATGAGCAGTTCTTC.

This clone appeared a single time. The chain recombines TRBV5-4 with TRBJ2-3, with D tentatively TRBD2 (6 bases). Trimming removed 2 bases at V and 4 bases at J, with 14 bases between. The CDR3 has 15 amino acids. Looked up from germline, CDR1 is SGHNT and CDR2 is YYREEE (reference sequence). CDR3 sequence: CASSFGWRDADTQYF. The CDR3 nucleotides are TGTGCCAGCAGCTTCGGGTGGCGGGACGCAGATACGCAGTATTTT.

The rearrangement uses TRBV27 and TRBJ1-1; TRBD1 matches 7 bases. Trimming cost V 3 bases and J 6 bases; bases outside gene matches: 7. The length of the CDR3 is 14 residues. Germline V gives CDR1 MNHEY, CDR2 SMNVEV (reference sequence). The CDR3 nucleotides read TGTGCCAGCAGTTTTGAAGGGGGCTGGCCTGAAGCTTTCTTT. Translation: CASSFEGGWPEAFF.

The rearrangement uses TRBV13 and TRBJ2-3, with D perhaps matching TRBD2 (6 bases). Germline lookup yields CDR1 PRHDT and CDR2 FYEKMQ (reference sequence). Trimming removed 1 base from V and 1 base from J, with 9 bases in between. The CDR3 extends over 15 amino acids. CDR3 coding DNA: TGTGCCAGCAGCTTAGTAGCGGATGGCACAGATACGCAGTATTTT. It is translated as CASSLVADGTDTQYF.

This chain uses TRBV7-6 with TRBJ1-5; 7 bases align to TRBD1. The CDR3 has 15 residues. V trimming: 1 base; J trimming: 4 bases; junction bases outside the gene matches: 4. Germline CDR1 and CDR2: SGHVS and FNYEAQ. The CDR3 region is CASSLGDSFNQPQHF. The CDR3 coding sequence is TGTGCCAGCAGCTTAGGGGACAGTTTTAATCAGCCCCAGCATTTT.

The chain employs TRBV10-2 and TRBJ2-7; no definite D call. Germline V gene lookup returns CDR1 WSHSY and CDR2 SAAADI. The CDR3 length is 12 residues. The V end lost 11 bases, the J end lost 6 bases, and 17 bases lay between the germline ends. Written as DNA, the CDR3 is TGCGCCGCCACCGGTGCCGGTCCCGAGCAGTACTTC. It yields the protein CAATGAGPEQYF.

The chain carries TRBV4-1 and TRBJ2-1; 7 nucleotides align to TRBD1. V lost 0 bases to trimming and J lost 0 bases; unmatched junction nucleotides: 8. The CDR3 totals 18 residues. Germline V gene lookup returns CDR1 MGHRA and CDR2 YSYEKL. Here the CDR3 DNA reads TGCGCCAGCAGCCAAGATCCCCGGACAGGCAGCTCCTACAATGAGCAGTTCTTC. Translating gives CASSQDPRTGSSYNEQFF.

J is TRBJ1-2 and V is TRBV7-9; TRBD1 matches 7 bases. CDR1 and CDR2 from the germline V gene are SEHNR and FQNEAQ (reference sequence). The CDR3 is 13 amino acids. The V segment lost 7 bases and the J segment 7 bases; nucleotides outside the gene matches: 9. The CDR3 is CASTGTEVFGYTF. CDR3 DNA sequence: TGTGCCAGCACCGGGACAGAAGTTTTTGGCTACACCTTC.

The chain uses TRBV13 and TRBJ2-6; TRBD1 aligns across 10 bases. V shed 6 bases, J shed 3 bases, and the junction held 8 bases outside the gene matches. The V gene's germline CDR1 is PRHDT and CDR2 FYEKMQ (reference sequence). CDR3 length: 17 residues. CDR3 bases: TGTGCCAGCAGAACGAAGGGGACAGGGGATGGGGCCAACGTCCTGACTTTC. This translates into CASRTKGTGDGANVLTF.

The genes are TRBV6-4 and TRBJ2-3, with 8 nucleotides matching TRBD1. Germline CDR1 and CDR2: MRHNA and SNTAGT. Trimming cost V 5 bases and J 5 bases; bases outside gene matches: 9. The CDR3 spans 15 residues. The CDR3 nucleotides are TGTGCCAGCAGTAAATCAGGGGGCGAGGGAGATACGCAGTATTTT. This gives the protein CASSKSGGEGDTQYF.

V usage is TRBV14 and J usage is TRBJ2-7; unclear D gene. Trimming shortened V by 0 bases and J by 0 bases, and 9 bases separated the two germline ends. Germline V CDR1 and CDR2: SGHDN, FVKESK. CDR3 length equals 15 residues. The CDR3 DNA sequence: TGTGCCAGCAGCCAAGAGAGTAGGAGCTCCTACGAGCAGTACTTC. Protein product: CASSQESRSSYEQYF. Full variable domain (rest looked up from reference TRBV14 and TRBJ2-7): EAGVTQFPSHSVIEKGQTVTLRCDPISGHDNLYWYRRVMGKEIKFLLHFVKESKQDESGMPNNRFLAERTGGTYSTLKVQPAELEDSGVYFCASSQESRSSYEQYFGPGTRLTVT.

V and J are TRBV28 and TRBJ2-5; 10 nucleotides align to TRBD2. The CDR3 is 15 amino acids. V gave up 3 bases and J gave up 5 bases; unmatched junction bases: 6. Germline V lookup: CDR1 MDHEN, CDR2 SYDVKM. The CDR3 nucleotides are TGTGCCAGCAGTTTTATAAGCGGGAGGGAGGAGACCCAGTACTTC. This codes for CASSFISGREETQYF.

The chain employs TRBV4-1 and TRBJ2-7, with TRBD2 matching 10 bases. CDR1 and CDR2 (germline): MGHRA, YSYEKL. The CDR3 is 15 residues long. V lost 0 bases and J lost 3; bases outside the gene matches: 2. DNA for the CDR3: TGCGCCAGCAGCCAAGATTCTAGCGGGGGCTACGAGCAGTACTTC. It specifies CASSQDSSGGYEQYF.

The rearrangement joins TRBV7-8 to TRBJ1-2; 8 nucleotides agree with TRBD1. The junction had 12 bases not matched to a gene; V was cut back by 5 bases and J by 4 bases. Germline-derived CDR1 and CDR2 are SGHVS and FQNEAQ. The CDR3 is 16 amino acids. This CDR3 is CASSTPDRGEGYGYTF. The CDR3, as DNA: TGTGCCAGCAGCACCCCTGACAGGGGAGAAGGCTATGGCTACACCTTC.

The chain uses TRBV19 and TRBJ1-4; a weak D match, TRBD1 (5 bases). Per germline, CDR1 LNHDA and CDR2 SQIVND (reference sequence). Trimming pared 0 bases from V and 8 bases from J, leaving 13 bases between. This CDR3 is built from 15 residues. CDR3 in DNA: TGTGCCAGTAGTATAGATTCGACAGATAACGAAAAACTGTTTTTT. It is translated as CASSIDSTDNEKLFF.

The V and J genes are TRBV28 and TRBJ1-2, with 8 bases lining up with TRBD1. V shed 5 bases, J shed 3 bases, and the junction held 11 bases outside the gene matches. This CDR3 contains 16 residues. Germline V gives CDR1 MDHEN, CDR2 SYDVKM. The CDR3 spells CASSAGGVVVDYGYTF. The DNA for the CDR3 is TGTGCCAGCAGTGCAGGGGGCGTGGTTGTAGACTATGGCTACACCTTC.

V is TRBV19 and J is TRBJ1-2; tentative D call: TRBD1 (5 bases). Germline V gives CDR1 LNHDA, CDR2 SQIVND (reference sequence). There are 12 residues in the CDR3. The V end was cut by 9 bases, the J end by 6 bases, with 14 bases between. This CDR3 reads CASRIGENGYTF. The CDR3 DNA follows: TGTGCCAGCAGAATAGGGGAGAATGGCTACACCTTC.

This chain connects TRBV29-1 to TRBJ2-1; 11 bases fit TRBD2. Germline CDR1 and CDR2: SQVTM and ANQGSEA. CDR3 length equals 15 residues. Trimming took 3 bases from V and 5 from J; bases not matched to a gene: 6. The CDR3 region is CSVEGGTSGDNEQFF. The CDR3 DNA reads TGCAGCGTTGAGGGGGGGACTAGCGGAGACAATGAGCAGTTCTTC.

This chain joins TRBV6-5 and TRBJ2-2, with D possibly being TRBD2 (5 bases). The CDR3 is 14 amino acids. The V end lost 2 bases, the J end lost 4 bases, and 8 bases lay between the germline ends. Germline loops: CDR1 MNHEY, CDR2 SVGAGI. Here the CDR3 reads CASSYGEGTGELFF. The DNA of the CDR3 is TGTGCCAGCAGTTACGGAGAGGGCACCGGGGAGCTGTTTTTT.

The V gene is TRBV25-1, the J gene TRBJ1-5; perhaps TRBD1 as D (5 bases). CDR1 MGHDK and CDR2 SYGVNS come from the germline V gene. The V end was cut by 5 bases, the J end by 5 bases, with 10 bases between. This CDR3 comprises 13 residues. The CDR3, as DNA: TGTGCCAGCAGTAGGCGGGGGGATCAGCCCCAGCATTTT. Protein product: CASSRRGDQPQHF.